This is a list of T cell receptor beta chains from one sample in a study of memory CD4+ T cells and cytomegalovirus serostatus. The assay was immunoSEQ multiplex PCR, and TCRdb's table has in-frame clones only and misses some. The table shows about 46,000 clones, with 60% to 80% occurring only once. Sequencing was carried out using memory CD4+ T cells from blood. These receptors were taken from an adult in good health and CMV-seronegative. Each CDR3 is given with its conserved first and last residue. The order of the fields is D gene, clone size, V gene, J gene, CDR3 length, CDR3 protein, CDR3 DNA. D genes are given only for firm matches. Some rows mark clone size as missing; the rest say once, few, many or name a class of expanded clone.

>.|few|TRBV28|TRBJ1-2|17
CASIGKGARRDQDGYTF
TGTGCCAGCATCGGCAAGGGTGCAAGACGAGATCAAGATGGCTACACCTTC
>.|.|TRBV5-6|TRBJ1-2|15
CASSLGPGEGYGYTF
TGTGCCAGCAGCTTGGGGCCGGGAGAGGGCTATGGCTACACCTTC
>TRBD1|.|TRBV7-9|TRBJ2-3|16
CASSLATGGHTDTQYF
TGTGCCAGCAGCTTAGCAACAGGGGGACACACAGATACGCAGTATTTT
>TRBD1|.|TRBV5-1|TRBJ2-2|15
CASSPGTGGTGELFF
TGCGCCAGCAGCCCCGGGACAGGGGGGACCGGGGAGCTGTTTTTT
>.|.|TRBV20-1|TRBJ2-3|11
CSATYTDTQYF
TGCAGTGCTACTTACACAGATACGCAGTATTTT
>.|.|TRBV6-5|TRBJ1-4|12
CASSPGLEKLFF
TGTGCCAGCAGTCCAGGGTTGGAAAAACTGTTTTTT
>.|once|TRBV11-2|TRBJ1-4|12
CASSLTNEKLFF
TGTGCCAGCAGCTTAACTAATGAAAAACTGTTTTTT
>.|.|TRBV11-2|TRBJ2-7|17
CASSLNNRGTASYEQYF
TGTGCCAGCAGCCTAAACAACCGCGGGACAGCTTCCTACGAGCAGTACTTC
>TRBD1|.|TRBV5-4|TRBJ2-7|15
CASSLEGTGLYEQYF
TGTGCCAGCAGCTTGGAGGGGACAGGTTTATACGAGCAGTACTTC
>.|few|TRBV7-2|TRBJ1-3|15
CASSWAANTGNTIYF
TGTGCCAGCAGCTGGGCAGCAAACACTGGAAACACCATATATTTT
>TRBD1|.|TRBV15|TRBJ2-7|14
CATSRTGLNYEQYF
TGTGCCACCAGCCGGACAGGGTTAAACTATGAGCAGTACTTC